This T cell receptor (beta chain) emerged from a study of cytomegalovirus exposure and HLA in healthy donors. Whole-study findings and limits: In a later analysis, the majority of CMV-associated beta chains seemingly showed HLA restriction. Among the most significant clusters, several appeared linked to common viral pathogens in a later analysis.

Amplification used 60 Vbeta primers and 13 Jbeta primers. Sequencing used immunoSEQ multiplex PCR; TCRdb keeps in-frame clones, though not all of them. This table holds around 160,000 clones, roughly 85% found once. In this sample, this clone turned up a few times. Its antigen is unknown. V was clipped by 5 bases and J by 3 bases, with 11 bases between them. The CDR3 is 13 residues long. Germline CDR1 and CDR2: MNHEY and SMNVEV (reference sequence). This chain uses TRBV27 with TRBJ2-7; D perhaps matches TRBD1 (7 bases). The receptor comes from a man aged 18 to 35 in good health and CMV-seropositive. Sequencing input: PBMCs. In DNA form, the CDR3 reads TGTGCCAGCAGTCCAGGGGGACTCTACGAGCAGTACTTC. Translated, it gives CASSPGGLYEQYF.